The source of this TCR beta chain is a study of blood T cell repertoires in COVID-19. Whole-study context: Sites in the United States, Italy and Spain provided acute and convalescent COVID-19 samples. The cDNA or gDNA used as material had been derived from T cells, B-cell-depleted T cells, or PBMCs.

Germline loops: CDR1 SQVTM, CDR2 ANQGSEA. V trimming: 5 bases; J trimming: 1 base; junction bases outside the gene matches: 5. This CDR3 spans 15 amino acids. Under the authors' procedure: Nucleated cell number was recorded as an estimate derived from reference gene primer amplification. Clones were read by immunoSEQ multiplex PCR, and TCRdb kept only the in-frame ones, dropping some. V and J calls plus clone size are reproduced from that table; the DNA served to infer D and trimming. The data hold about 280,000 clones, with almost 85% observed a single time. Sequenced material: peripheral blood. The sequence was obtained from a man aged 50-59 years with active or convalescent COVID-19. This chain connects TRBV29-1 to TRBJ1-3, with 10 bases identical to TRBD1. In DNA, the CDR3 is TGCAGCGTTTCAGACAGGGGGCAGTCTGGAAACACCATATATTTT. It yields the protein CSVSDRGQSGNTIYF.